This T cell receptor (beta chain) derives from a study of preoperative IRX-2 immunotherapy in early breast cancer (dated by TCRdb to the late 2010s). Libraries came from the immunoSEQ multiplex PCR assay. The table was pulled from immuneACCESS by TCRdb, which kept in-frame rearrangements only. Such tables lose some clones; where checked, under half of the loss comes from unresolved V genes, and the rest has no known cause. The sample has about 98,000 clones on record, roughly 88% of them singletons. The leading ten clones occupy around 2% of the sample. Via the germline V gene (reference sequence), CDR1 is LNHDA and CDR2 SQIVND. The CDR3 sequence holds 17 residues, the cysteine and phenylalanine included. Of the read, only the CDR3 DNA is kept; its 51 bases are in frame from base 1. Trimming costs V 5 bases and J 0 bases, and their ends lie 16 bases apart. What this sample's treatment or condition label stands for: preoperative locoregional IRX-2 cytokine immunotherapy. The samples were obtained from a phase Ib study in which preoperative, locoregional IRX-2 cytokine immunotherapy intended to prime immune responses was tested. Patients with early-stage breast cancer who were given IRX-2 before surgery served as donors.

In the case of this clone: The antigen it recognizes is unknown. No much larger clone exists at a distance of one base, and base qualities are not known.

This TCR was sampled from a human donor with breast cancer. Recombination linked TRBV19 to TRBJ1-4; 6 matching bases give a weak D call of TRBD1. The sequencing here drew on tumor tissue, taken after IRX-2 immunotherapy. In nucleotide form, the sequence is TGTGCCAGTAGTCACGGACAGAGCGCGGCAACTAATGAAAAACTGTTTTTT. Translated, this is CASSHGQSAATNEKLFF.